Below are 26 T cell receptor delta chains sequenced from a single sample in a study of Vδ1+ human thymocytes. Study observations and caveats: In the thymus, TRG and TRD repertoires looked highly polyclonal with Gaussian CDR3 lengths.

These receptors have no identified antigens. Sequences come from RNA converted to cDNA by reverse transcription. The CDR3 regions were amplified by multiplex PCR from V-gene primers to a constant-region primer. TCRdb reapplied CATT to the multiplex PCR reads. The sample has around 60,000 delta-chain clones; around 15% are singletons. The sample was Vdelta1+ gamma-delta thymocytes from the thymus. Documented subset: FACS-sorted CD3+ TCRalphabeta- TCRVdelta1+ TCRVdelta2- thymocytes. Receptors were obtained from a girl in the first two years of life who had congenital heart surgery.

This clone was seen only a few times. One end of the junction fails to match germline, which may point to a read error. Other DNA sequences in the same sample also yield this CDR3. This chain joins TRDV1 and TRDJ1, with TRDD2 as a possible D gene (6 bases). This CDR3 has 20 amino acids. Germline V gives CDR1 TSWWSYY, CDR2 QGS. CDR3 coding DNA: TGCGCTCTTGGGGAATGCGGTCTTCCTCCGTTAACTAGCTTGGGCGATAAACTCATCTTT. Protein sequence: CALGECGLPPLTSLGDKLIF.

The V and J genes are TRDV1 and TRDJ1, with TRDD3 matching over 13 bases. The ends lost 5 bases at V and 3 bases at J; junction bases unmatched: 21. This CDR3 is 21 amino acids long. The germline CDR1 and CDR2 sequences are TSWWSYY and QGS. The CDR3, as DNA: TGTGCTCTTGGGAACCTATACTGGGGGATACGTGGGATATACTTGGCCGATAAACTCATCTTT. The encoded protein is CALGNLYWGIRGIYLADKLIF.

The sample holds many counts of this clone. The genes are TRDV2 and TRDJ1, with 10 bases that match TRDD3. Germline-derived CDR1 and CDR2 are GEAIGNYY and EKD. V shed 1 base and J 0 bases; nucleotides not matched to a gene: 10. This CDR3 region has 18 residues. The CDR3 sequence: CACDTVLGDSGYTDKLIF. The CDR3 region has the DNA TGTGCCTGTGACACTGTACTGGGGGATTCTGGATACACCGATAAACTCATCTTT.

This rearrangement joins TRDV1 to TRDJ1, with a possible D match to TRDD3 (6 bases). The CDR3 totals 16 residues. Trimming shortened V by 4 bases and J by 4 bases, and 19 bases separated the two germline ends. CDR1 is TSWWSYY, CDR2 QGS, per germline. CDR3 amino acids: CALGGLRPGEHDKLIF. Written as DNA, the CDR3 is TGTGCTCTTGGGGGACTCCGACCGGGGGAGCACGATAAACTCATCTTT.

Turning to this clone: At one end the junction does not follow the germline gene, possibly because of a read error. The V and J genes are TRDV1 and TRDJ1; D is uncertain. The CDR3 contains 16 residues. Germline CDR1 and CDR2: TSWWSYY and QGS. The CDR3 DNA reads TGTGCTCTTGGGAAGGATTCCCGAGGGGTCTCCGATAAGCTCATCTTT. It translates to CALGKDSRGVSDKLIF.

The rearrangement uses TRDV1 and TRDJ1; a possible D gene is TRDD3 (6 bases). CDR3 length: 17 residues. V lost 5 bases and J 0 bases, leaving 19 bases between the germline ends. Germline loops: CDR1 TSWWSYY, CDR2 QGS. The CDR3 loop is CALGTLTGPPYTDKLIF. CDR3 bases: TGTGCTCTTGGGACTCTTACTGGGCCACCGTACACCGATAAACTCATCTTT.

This clone was seen a few times. The rearrangement joins TRDV1 to TRDJ1, with TRDD3 identical over 12 bases. The length of the CDR3 is 17 residues. J gave up 6 bases and V 0 bases, and 8 bases lay outside the gene matches. The germline V gene has CDR1 TSWWSYY and CDR2 QGS. CDR3 DNA sequence: TGTGCTCTTGGGGAACTCTACTGGGGGATACTGCTTCATAAACTCATCTTT. Translation gives CALGELYWGILLHKLIF.

Concerning this clone: The junction shows a germline mismatch at one end, possibly a read error. This sample includes further DNA sequences coding for the same CDR3. The chain recombines TRDV2 with TRDJ1, with TRDD3 matching 9 bases. The germline V gene has CDR1 GEAIGNYY and CDR2 EKD. This CDR3 region has 18 residues. The CDR3 protein is CACDTRVLGDSVTDKLIF. The CDR3 DNA follows: TGTGCCTGTGACACCCGGGTACTGGGGGACTCCGTCACCGATAAGCTCATCTTT.

V gene TRDV1 combines with J gene TRDJ1; 7 nucleotides line up with TRDD3. Germline V gene sequence: CDR1 TSWWSYY, CDR2 QGS. The junction had 20 bases not matched to a gene; V was cut back by 1 base and J by 0 bases. CDR3 length: 21 amino acids. This chain's CDR3 is CALGERAENPKWGRDTDKLIF. In DNA form, the CDR3 reads TGTGCTCTTGGGGAACGGGCCGAGAACCCGAAGTGGGGGAGAGACACCGATAAACTCATCTTT.

The V gene is TRDV1, the J gene TRDJ1; possibly TRDD2 or TRDD3 for D (9 bases each). This CDR3 is 22 amino acids long. The germline V and J ends were trimmed by 5 bases and 0 bases, with 34 bases remaining between them. CDR1 is TSWWSYY and CDR2 is QGS in the germline V gene. CDR3 sequence: CALGRPSYFGGYGEGYTDKLIF. DNA for the CDR3: TGTGCTCTTGGGAGGCCTTCCTACTTTGGGGGATATGGAGAGGGATACACCGATAAACTCATCTTT.

J is TRDJ1 and V is TRDV1, with TRDD3 matching 8 bases. Germline-derived CDR1 and CDR2 are TSWWSYY and QGS. The CDR3 extends over 18 amino acids. The V gene end was trimmed by 3 bases and the J gene end by 1 base; junction bases not matched to a gene: 13. CDR3 bases: TGTGCTCTTGGGGATATTCCCGCGTCCTGGGGGACCACCGATAAACTCATCTTT. This gives the protein CALGDIPASWGTTDKLIF.

The chain has TRDV1 and TRDJ1; D uncertain. With 5 bases removed from V and 10 bases from J, the gap between germline ends came to 8 bases. CDR3 size: 10 residues. Germline values: CDR1 TSWWSYY, CDR2 QGS. This CDR3 reads CALGPPGLIF. The DNA for the CDR3 is TGTGCTCTTGGGCCCCCGGGACTCATCTTT.

This clone was detected a few times. The chain links TRDV1 to TRDJ1, with TRDD3 matching 7 bases. Per germline, CDR1 TSWWSYY and CDR2 QGS. The junction had 22 bases not matched to a gene; V was cut back by 0 bases and J by 0 bases. The CDR3 has 22 residues. The CDR3 DNA reads TGTGCTCTTGGGGAACTAGACCCTACCTGGGGGTCCCAGTCGAGGTACACCGATAAACTCATCTTT. Protein product: CALGELDPTWGSQSRYTDKLIF.

Details on this clone: One end of the junction does not line up with germline, which may come from a read error. The chain couples TRDV1 to TRDJ1; TRDD2 might be the D (5 bases). Germline CDR1 and CDR2: TSWWSYY and QGS. This CDR3 is built from 17 residues. CDR3 sequence (DNA): TGTGCTCTTGGGGAACTACTTCCAACACCTCCCACCGATAAACACATCTTT. Translating it yields CALGELLPTPPTDKHIF.

In this sample, this clone turned up a few times. The chain joins TRDV1 to TRDJ1, with 10 bases that match TRDD3. J was trimmed by 0 bases and V by 4 bases; bases with no gene match: 2. Germline CDR1 and CDR2: TSWWSYY and QGS. The CDR3 has 15 residues. CDR3 sequence reads: CALGVGGYNTDKLIF. For the CDR3, the DNA is TGTGCTCTTGGGGTTGGGGGATACAACACCGATAAACTCATCTTT.

The V gene is TRDV1, the J gene TRDJ2; 12 positions agree with TRDD3. CDR1 and CDR2 from the germline V gene are TSWWSYY and QGS. CDR3 length: 22 amino acids. The V segment lost 3 bases and the J segment 4 bases; nucleotides outside the gene matches: 21. CDR3 residues: CALGERKGAPYWGILGTAQLFF. The CDR3 DNA follows: TGTGCTCTTGGGGAGCGTAAGGGGGCCCCTTACTGGGGGATACTGGGGACAGCACAACTCTTCTTT.

The J gene is TRDJ1, the V gene TRDV1, with 8 bases identical to TRDD3. J lost 4 bases, V lost 5 bases, and 9 bases had no gene match. The CDR3 runs to 15 residues. Per germline, CDR1 TSWWSYY and CDR2 QGS. Here the CDR3 reads CALGRPGGGYDKLIF. The DNA of the CDR3 is TGTGCTCTTGGGAGACCGGGAGGGGGATACGATAAACTCATCTTT.

The V and J genes are TRDV1 and TRDJ1; 8 bases fit TRDD3. CDR1 and CDR2 (germline): TSWWSYY, QGS. The CDR3 contains 22 residues. The J segment lost 2 bases and the V segment lost 4 bases, leaving 27 bases of the junction unmatched. The CDR3, as DNA: TGTGCTCTTGGGGGACCATCGAATTTCCTCTTCATACTGGGGGCCACAACCGATAAACTCATCTTT. It codes for CALGGPSNFLFILGATTDKLIF.

The V call is TRDV1, the J call TRDJ1; tentative D call: TRDD3 (5 bases). This CDR3 region has 18 residues. The V end lost 0 bases, the J end lost 0 bases, and 17 bases lay between the germline ends. Germline lookup yields CDR1 TSWWSYY and CDR2 QGS. The CDR3 here is CALGELGTRGGYTDKLIF. CDR3 coding DNA: TGTGCTCTTGGGGAACTAGGCACGAGAGGGGGCTACACCGATAAACTCATCTTT.

The chain carries TRDV1 and TRDJ1; 9 nucleotides match TRDD3. J gave up 2 bases and V 2 bases, and 15 bases lay outside the gene matches. Germline V gives CDR1 TSWWSYY, CDR2 QGS. This CDR3 is built from 19 residues. CDR3 sequence: CALGEGPLGDKRTTDKLIF. CDR3 DNA: TGTGCTCTTGGGGAAGGTCCCTTGGGGGATAAGAGAACGACCGATAAACTCATCTTT.

This chain uses TRDV1 with TRDJ1, with unresolved D. The CDR3 extends over 14 amino acids. Germline CDR1 TSWWSYY, CDR2 QGS. Trimming shortened V by 3 bases and J by 0 bases, and 8 bases separated the two germline ends. Here the CDR3 reads CALGDQRYTDKLIF. CDR3 nucleotides: TGTGCTCTTGGGGATCAACGGTACACCGATAAACTCATCTTT.

The rearrangement uses TRDV1 and TRDJ1; TRDD3 matches 11 bases. After removal of 5 bases from V and 3 bases from J, the junction contained 11 bases not matched to a gene. The germline V gene has CDR1 TSWWSYY and CDR2 QGS. The CDR3 spans 17 residues. The CDR3 DNA sequence: TGTGCTCTTGGGAAGGTGACCCGCTGGGGGATACCCGATAAACTCATCTTT. This translates into CALGKVTRWGIPDKLIF.

This chain connects TRDV1 to TRDJ1; D is undetermined. Germline values: CDR1 TSWWSYY, CDR2 QGS. The V end was cut by 5 bases, the J end by 2 bases, with 24 bases between. The CDR3 spans 18 residues. CDR3 in amino acids: CALGIPPLRDGRTDKLIF. For the CDR3, the DNA is TGTGCTCTTGGGATCCCCCCGCTTAGGGACGGGAGAACCGATAAACTCATCTTT.

This clone was counted only a few times. The chain has TRDV1 and TRDJ1, with 7 positions matching TRDD3. Germline V gene data show CDR1 as TSWWSYY and CDR2 as QGS. After removal of 4 bases from V and 8 bases from J, the junction contained 28 bases not matched to a gene. The CDR3 has 20 residues. The CDR3 region is CALGGPHRRQPRLVGDKLIF. The CDR3 bases are TGTGCTCTTGGGGGACCCCATCGGAGGCAGCCGCGGTTGGTGGGGGACAAACTCATCTTT.

In this sample, this clone turned up a few times. This chain uses TRDV1 with TRDJ1; maybe TRDD3 (6 bases). Germline loops: CDR1 TSWWSYY, CDR2 QGS. This CDR3 contains 13 residues. Trimming stripped 1 base from V and 10 bases from J, with 13 bases between. This CDR3 reads CALGERAGVRLIF. The DNA for the CDR3 is TGTGCTCTTGGGGAACGCGCTGGGGTGAGACTCATCTTT.

The rearrangement uses TRDV1 and TRDJ1; 13 bases fit TRDD3. Germline V CDR1 and CDR2: TSWWSYY, QGS. The CDR3 extends over 24 amino acids. The junction had 22 bases not matched to a gene; V was cut back by 0 bases and J by 0 bases. As DNA, the CDR3 is TGTGCTCTTGGGGAACTAAGGCCGCCGGTACTGGGGGATACGCCCCAAGTGTACACCGATAAACTCATCTTT. Translating it yields CALGELRPPVLGDTPQVYTDKLIF.